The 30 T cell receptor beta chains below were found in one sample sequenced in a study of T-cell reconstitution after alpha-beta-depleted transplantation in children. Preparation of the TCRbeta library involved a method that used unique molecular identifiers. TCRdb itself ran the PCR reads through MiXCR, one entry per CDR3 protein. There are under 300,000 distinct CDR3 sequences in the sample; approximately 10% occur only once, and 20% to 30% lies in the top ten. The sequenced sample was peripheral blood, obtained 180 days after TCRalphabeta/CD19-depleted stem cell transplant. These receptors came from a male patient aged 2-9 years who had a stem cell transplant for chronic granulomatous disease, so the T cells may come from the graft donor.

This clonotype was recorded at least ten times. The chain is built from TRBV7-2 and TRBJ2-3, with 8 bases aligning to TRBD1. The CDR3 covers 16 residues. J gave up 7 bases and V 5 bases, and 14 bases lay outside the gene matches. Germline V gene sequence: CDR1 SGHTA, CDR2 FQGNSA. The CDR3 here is CASSLHLGQGVNTQYF. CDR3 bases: TGTGCCAGCAGCCTACACCTCGGACAGGGTGTGAATACGCAGTATTTT.

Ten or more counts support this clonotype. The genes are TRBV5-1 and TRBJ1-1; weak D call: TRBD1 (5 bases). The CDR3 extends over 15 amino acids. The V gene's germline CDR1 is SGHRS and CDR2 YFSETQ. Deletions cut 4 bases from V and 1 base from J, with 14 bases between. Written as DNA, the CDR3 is TGCGCCAGCAGCCCGACCCAGGGTACGAACACTGAAGCTTTCTTT. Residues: CASSPTQGTNTEAFF.

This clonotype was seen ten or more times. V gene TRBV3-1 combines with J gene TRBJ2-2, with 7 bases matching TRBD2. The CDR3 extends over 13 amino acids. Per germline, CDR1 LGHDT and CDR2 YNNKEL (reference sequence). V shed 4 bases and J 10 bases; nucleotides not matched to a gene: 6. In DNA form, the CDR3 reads TGTGCCAGCAGCCTCGGCGGGAGCACGGAGCTGTTTTTT. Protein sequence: CASSLGGSTELFF.

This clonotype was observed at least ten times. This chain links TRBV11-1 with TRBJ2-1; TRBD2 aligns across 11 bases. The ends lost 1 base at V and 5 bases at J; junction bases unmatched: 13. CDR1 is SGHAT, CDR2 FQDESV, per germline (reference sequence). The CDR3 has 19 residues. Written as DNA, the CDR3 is TGTGCCAGCAGCTTAGACTCCGGGACTAGCGGACAATGGGACAATGAGCAGTTCTTC. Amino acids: CASSLDSGTSGQWDNEQFF.

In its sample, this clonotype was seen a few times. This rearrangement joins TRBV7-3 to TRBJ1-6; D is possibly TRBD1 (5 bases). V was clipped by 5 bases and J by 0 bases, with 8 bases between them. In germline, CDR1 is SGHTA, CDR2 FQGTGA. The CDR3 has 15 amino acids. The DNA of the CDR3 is TGTGCCAGCAGCCGAGACAGCTCCTATAATTCACCCCTCCACTTT. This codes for CASSRDSSYNSPLHF.

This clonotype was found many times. As DNA, the CDR3 is TGCAGTGCTAGAGATGGGACAGCCAAAAACATTCAGTACTTC. Translated, it gives CSARDGTAKNIQYF. The chain links TRBV20-1 to TRBJ2-4; D could derive from TRBD1 or TRBD2 (5 bases each). CDR1 and CDR2 (germline): DFQATT, SNEGSKA (reference sequence). Trimming removed 0 bases at V and 0 bases at J, with 6 bases between. The CDR3 contains 14 residues.

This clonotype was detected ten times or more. The chain's CDR3 is CASSGGPLSSYNEQFF. CDR3 coding DNA: TGTGCCAGCAGTGGTGGGCCGTTGAGCTCCTACAATGAGCAGTTCTTC. The chain uses TRBV12-3 or TRBV12-4 and TRBJ2-1; D is unresolved. The CDR3 sequence is 16 residues long. The V and J ends lost 5 bases and 0 bases respectively, with 14 bases between them.

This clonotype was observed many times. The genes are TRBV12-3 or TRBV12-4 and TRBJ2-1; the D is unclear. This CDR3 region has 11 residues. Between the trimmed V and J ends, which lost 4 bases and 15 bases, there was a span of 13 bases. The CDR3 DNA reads TGTGCCAGCAGTTCCCCGTTCCGTCGGTTCTTC. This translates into CASSSPFRRFF.

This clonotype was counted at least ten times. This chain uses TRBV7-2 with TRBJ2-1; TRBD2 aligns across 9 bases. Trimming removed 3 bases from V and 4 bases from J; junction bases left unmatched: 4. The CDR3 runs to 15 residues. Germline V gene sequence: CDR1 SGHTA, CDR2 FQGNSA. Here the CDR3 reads CASSLSSGRYNEQFF. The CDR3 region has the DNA TGTGCCAGCAGCTTGTCCAGCGGGAGGTACAATGAGCAGTTCTTC.

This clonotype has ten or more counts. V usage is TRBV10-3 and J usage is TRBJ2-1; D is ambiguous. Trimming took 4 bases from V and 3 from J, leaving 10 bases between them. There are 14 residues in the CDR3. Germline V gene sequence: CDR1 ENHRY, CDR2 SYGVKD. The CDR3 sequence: CAISGRPGYNEQFF. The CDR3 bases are TGTGCCATCAGTGGACGGCCAGGCTACAATGAGCAGTTCTTC.

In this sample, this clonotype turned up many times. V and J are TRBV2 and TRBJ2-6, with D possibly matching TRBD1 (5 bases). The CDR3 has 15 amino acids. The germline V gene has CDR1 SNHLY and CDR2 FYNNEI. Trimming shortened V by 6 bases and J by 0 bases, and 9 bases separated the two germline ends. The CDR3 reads CASRVGPSGANVLTF. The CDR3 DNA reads TGTGCCAGCAGGGTGGGGCCCTCTGGGGCCAACGTCCTGACTTTC.

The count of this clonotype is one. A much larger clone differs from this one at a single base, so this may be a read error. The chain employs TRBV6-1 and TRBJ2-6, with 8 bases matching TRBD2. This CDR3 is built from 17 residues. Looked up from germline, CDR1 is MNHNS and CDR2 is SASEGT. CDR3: CASSEALGGAGDNVLTF. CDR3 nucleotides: TGTGCCAGCAGTGAAGCGCTCGGGGGGGCTGGGGACAACGTCCTGACTTTC.

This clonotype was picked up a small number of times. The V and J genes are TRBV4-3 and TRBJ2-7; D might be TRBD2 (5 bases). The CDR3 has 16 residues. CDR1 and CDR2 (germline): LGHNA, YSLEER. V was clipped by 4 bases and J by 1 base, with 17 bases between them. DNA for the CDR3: TGCGCCAGCAGCCCACATGGGGTAGCGCCTTCCTACGAGCAGTACTTC. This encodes CASSPHGVAPSYEQYF.

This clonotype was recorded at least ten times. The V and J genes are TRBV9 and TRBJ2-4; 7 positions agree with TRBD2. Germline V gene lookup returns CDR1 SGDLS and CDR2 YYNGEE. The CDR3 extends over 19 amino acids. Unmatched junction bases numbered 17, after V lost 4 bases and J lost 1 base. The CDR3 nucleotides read TGTGCCAGCAGCCCCGCGGCTAGCGGAAATCTGGGGGCCAAAAACATTCAGTACTTC. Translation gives CASSPAASGNLGAKNIQYF.

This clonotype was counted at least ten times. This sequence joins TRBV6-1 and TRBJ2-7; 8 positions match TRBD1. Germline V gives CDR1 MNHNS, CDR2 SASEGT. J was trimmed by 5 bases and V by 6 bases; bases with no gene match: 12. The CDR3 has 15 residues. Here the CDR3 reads CASRPPGTGGDEQYF. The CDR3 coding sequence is TGTGCCAGCAGACCCCCGGGGACAGGTGGTGACGAGCAGTACTTC.

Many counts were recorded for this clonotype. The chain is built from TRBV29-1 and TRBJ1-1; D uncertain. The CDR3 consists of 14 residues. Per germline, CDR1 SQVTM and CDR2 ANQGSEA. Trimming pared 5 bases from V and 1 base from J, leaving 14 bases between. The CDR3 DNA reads TGCAGCGTTTTCCCCTTTCAGGCGAACACTGAAGCTTTCTTT. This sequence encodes CSVFPFQANTEAFF.

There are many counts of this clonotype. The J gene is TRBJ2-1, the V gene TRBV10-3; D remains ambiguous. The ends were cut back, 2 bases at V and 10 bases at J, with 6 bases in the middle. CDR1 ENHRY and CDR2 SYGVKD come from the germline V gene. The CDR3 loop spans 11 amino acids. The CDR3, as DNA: TGTGCCATCAGTGAGACTCCGGAGCAGTTCTTC. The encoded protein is CAISETPEQFF.

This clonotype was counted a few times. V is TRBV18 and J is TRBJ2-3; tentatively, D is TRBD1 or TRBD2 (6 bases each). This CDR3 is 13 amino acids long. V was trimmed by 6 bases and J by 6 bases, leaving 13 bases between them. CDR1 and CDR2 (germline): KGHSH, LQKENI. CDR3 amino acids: CASSGGAGDTQYF. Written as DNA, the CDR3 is TGTGCCAGCTCGGGGGGCGCAGGGGATACGCAGTATTTT.

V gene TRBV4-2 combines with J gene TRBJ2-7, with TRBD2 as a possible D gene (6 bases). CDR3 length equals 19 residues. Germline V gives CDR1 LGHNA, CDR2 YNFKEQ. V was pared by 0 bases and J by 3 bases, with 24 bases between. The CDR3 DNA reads TGTGCCAGCAGCCAAGATAATAACCCCACGGGGGTACGGGGCTACGAGCAGTACTTC. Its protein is CASSQDNNPTGVRGYEQYF.

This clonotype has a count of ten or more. This CDR3 is CASSSSRTSSYEQYF. Here the CDR3 DNA reads TGTGCCAGCAGCTCGTCGAGGACATCATCCTACGAGCAGTACTTC. The chain employs TRBV12-3 or TRBV12-4 and TRBJ2-7; D might be TRBD1 (5 bases). This CDR3 contains 15 residues. With 6 bases removed from V and 1 base from J, the gap between germline ends came to 16 bases.

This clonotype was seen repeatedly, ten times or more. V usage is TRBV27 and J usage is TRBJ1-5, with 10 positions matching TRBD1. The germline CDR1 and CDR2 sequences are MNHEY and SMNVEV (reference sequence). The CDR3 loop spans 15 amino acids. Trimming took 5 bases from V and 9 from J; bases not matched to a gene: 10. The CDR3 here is CASSRTGGLYRPQHF. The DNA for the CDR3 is TGTGCCAGCAGTAGGACAGGGGGGCTATATCGGCCCCAGCATTTT.

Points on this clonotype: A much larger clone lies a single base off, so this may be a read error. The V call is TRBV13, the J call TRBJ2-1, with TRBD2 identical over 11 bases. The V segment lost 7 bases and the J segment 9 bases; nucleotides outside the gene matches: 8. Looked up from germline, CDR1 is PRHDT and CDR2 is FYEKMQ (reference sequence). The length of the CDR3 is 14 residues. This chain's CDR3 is CASNRLAGGVEQFF. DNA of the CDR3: TGTGCCAGCAATCGGCTAGCGGGAGGAGTTGAGCAGTTCTTC.

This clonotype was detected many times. CDR3 in DNA: TGTGCCAGCAGCTCCCTCTCGGACAGCCCGGGAGCTCTGCCTGGAAACACCATATATTTT. Encoded protein: CASSSLSDSPGALPGNTIYF. The V and J genes are TRBV11-1 and TRBJ1-3, with TRBD1 as a possible D gene (6 bases). This CDR3 comprises 20 residues. Trimming stripped 4 bases from V and 2 bases from J, with 27 bases between. Per the germline V gene, CDR1 is SGHAT and CDR2 is FQDESV (reference sequence).

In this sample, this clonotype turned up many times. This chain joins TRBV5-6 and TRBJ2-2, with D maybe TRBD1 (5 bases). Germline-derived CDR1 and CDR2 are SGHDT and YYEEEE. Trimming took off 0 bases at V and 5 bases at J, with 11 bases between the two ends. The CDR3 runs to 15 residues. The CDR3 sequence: CASSLEQDETGELFF. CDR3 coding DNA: TGTGCCAGCAGCTTGGAACAGGATGAGACCGGGGAGCTGTTTTTT.

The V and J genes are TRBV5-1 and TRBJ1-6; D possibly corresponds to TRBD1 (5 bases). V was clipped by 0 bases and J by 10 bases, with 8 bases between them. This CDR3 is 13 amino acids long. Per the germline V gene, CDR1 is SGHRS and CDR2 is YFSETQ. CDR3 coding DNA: TGCGCCAGCAGCTTGGCAGGGAGGTCACCCCTCCACTTT. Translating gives CASSLAGRSPLHF.

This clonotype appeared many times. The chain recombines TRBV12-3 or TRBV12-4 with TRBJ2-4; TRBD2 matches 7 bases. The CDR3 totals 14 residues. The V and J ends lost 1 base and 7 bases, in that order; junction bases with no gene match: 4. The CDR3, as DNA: TGTGCCAGCAGTTTAGGGCAGGGAGGGAACATTCAGTACTTC. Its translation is CASSLGQGGNIQYF.

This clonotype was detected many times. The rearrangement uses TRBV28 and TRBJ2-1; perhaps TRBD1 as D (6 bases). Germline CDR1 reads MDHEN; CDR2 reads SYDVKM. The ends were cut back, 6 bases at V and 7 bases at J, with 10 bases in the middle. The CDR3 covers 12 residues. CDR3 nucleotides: TGTGCCAGCAGGATCACAGGGAATGAGCAGTTCTTC. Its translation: CASRITGNEQFF.

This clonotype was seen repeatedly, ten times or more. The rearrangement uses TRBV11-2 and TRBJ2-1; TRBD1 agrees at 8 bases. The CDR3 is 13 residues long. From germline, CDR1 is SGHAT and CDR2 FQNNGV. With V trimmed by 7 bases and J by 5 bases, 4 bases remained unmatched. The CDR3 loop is CASKGQAHNEQFF. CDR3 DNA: TGTGCCAGCAAGGGACAGGCCCACAATGAGCAGTTCTTC.

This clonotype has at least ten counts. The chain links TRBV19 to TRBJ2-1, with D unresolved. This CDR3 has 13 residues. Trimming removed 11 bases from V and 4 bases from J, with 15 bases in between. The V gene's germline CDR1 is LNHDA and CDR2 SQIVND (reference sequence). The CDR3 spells CASQGLVYNEQFF. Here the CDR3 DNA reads TGTGCCTCCCAAGGCCTAGTTTACAATGAGCAGTTCTTC.

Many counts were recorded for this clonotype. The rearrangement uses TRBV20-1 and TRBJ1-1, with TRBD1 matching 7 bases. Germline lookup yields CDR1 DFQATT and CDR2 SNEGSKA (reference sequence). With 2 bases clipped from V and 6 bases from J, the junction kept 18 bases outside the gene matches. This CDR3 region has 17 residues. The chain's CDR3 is CSARPPGGEGARSEAFF. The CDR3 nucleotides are TGCAGTGCTAGACCCCCGGGGGGTGAGGGGGCAAGGTCTGAAGCTTTCTTT.